This T cell receptor beta chain emerged from a study of siplizumab effects on memory and regulatory T cells. Study-level points and caveats: Whether the proliferating Tregs (from siplizumab cultures) were suppressive was not confirmed.

Libraries were prepared by immunoSEQ multiplex PCR; TCRdb keeps only in-frame clonotypes and omits some of them. This table holds about 82,000 clones, 87% found once. Note on this clone: Antigen unknown.

The TCR sequence derives from a human donor in good health. The sample taken for sequencing was Tregs sorted from blood.

CDR3 sequence: CASSFGTGRSGANVLTF. The CDR3 DNA reads as TGTGCCAGCAGCTTTGGGACAGGGAGGTCTGGGGCCAACGTCCTGACTTTC. The chain carries TRBV7-6 and TRBJ2-6, with 9 nucleotides matching TRBD1. The germline CDR1 and CDR2 sequences are SGHVS and FNYEAQ. The CDR3 runs 17 residues. V lost 3 bases, J lost 1 base, and 4 bases stayed unmatched.